This record covers a single T cell receptor beta chain. A few counts support this clonotype. Its antigen target is currently unknown. The record has no base qualities; no much larger clone is one base away. The data originate from a study of response to subunit inactivated influenza vaccine (dated by TCRdb to between 2017 and 2018). Notes on the research overall: Deep quantitative profiling of the T cell receptor repertoire was used in the study to follow responses to a trivalent subunit inactivated influenza vaccine.

Libraries were made using RT-PCR. Reads for this sample came from an Illumina HiSeq 2500. TCRdb reworked the public reads: Q25 trimming with fastp, MiXCR clone assembly, productive beta chains retained. Under each unique CDR3 protein, matching rows form one entry showing the most common genes and DNA. For this sample the table gives about 620,000 distinct CDR3 sequences, of which about 11% were detected only once. The top ten hold about 10% of the sample. What the work shows at the level of the full study, not this receptor alone: The authors proposed that each seasonal influenza vaccination may bring in only a limited number of new T cells.

V is shortened by 6 bases, J by 6 bases, and the region joining them spans 19 bases. The cysteine opens and the phenylalanine closes a CDR3 of 14 amino acids. Only CDR3 DNA remains: 42 bases, in frame from the first base. The germline V gene (reference sequence) supplies CDR1 DFQATT and CDR2 SNEGSKA. The sequence came from a man aged 50-60 years who received an inactivated influenza vaccine. Donor details come from another sample of the same person, matched by shared clones. The V gene is TRBV20-1 and the J gene is TRBJ2-3; the D gene is possibly TRBD1 or TRBD2, with 5 bases matching each. Sequencing was performed on PBMCs from blood, taken on the day of vaccination. The DNA reads TGCAGTGCCGGAGTGAGGGGTACTGGGGATACGCAGTATTTT. Translated, this is CSAGVRGTGDTQYF.